Here is one TCR beta chain with its context. Healthy Caucasians made up all donors. This CDR3 is 13 amino acids long. CDR1 DFQATT and CDR2 SNEGSKA come from the germline V gene (reference sequence). Trimming left V 6 bases short and J 6 bases short, with 18 bases between. The sample belongs to a study of identical twins. TCRdb analysed the 5' RACE reads with MiXCR anew, one entry per CDR3 protein. The sample lists 500,000 to 600,000 distinct CDR3 sequences, about 20% occurring once. This same sample was also part of a study on T cells expressing NK-cell markers.

The sample taken for sequencing was CD4+ T cells sorted from blood. This TCR was recovered from a woman in her late teens or twenties in good health. V gene TRBV20-1 combines with J gene TRBJ2-7; a possible D gene is TRBD1 (5 bases). CDR3 bases: TGCAGTGCCTCTGAGAGCCCCAGGGTCGAGCAGTACTTC. Translation: CSASESPRVEQYF.